Listed below are T cell receptor beta chains from one sample, sequenced in a study of T-cell memory formation after mild COVID-19. Via MiXCR, TCRdb re-called the 5' RACE reads, giving one row per CDR3 protein. The sample contains under 250,000 distinct CDR3 sequences, roughly a tenth of which appear only once. The specimen sequenced was PBMCs or a T cell subset sorted from them (not recorded which). These receptors came from a man between 18 and 35 years old who had mild COVID-19 (a few samples of this study predate the infection). Cell type and time point are not known. CDR3s include the opening cysteine and the closing phenylalanine or tryptophan. A D gene is named only where the DNA matches it firmly. Rows give clone size only sometimes, using once, few, many, or a class for an expanded clone.

abundance,d_gene,v_gene,j_gene,CDR3aa,CDR3nt
.,.,TRBV5-6,TRBJ1-1,CASSFMGGADTEAFF,TGTGCCAGCAGCTTCATGGGGGGCGCAGACACTGAAGCTTTCTTT
few,TRBD1,TRBV4-1,TRBJ2-4,CASSHLTGGLNIQYF,TGCGCCAGCAGCCACCTGACAGGGGGTTTAAACATTCAGTACTTC
many,TRBD1,TRBV3-1,TRBJ2-1,CASSQGRTGDNEQFF,TGTGCCAGCAGCCAGGGTAGGACAGGGGATAATGAGCAGTTCTTC
few,TRBD1,TRBV6-1,TRBJ1-2,CATRFQGANGYTF,TGTGCCACCAGATTCCAGGGGGCCAATGGCTACACCTTC
.,.,TRBV20-1,TRBJ1-3,CSASPRASSGNTIYF,TGCAGTGCTAGCCCCAGGGCGAGCTCTGGAAACACCATATATTTT
few,TRBD2,TRBV2,TRBJ2-3,CASSREGPRVGTQYF,TGTGCCAGCAGCCGGGAGGGACCGCGCGTCGGTACGCAGTATTTT
.,.,TRBV7-6,TRBJ2-7,CASSLVTASYEQYF,TGTGCCAGCAGCTTAGTTACAGCCTCCTACGAGCAGTACTTC
few,.,TRBV7-2,TRBJ2-1,CASSQHAGREVNEQFF,TGTGCCAGCAGCCAGCACGCCGGGAGAGAGGTCAATGAGCAGTTCTTC
.,TRBD2,TRBV2,TRBJ2-3,CASSPRLAGVSDTQYF,TGTGCCAGCAGTCCCCGCCTAGCGGGGGTCTCGGATACGCAGTATTTT
many,.,TRBV27,TRBJ1-5,CASSFGRDQPQHF,TGTGCCAGCAGTTTCGGGAGGGACCAGCCCCAGCATTTT
.,TRBD2,TRBV5-4,TRBJ2-2,CASGLRLAGGAGELFF,TGTGCCAGCGGGTTACGACTAGCGGGGGGCGCCGGGGAGCTGTTTTTT
.,.,TRBV10-3,TRBJ2-1,CAISEREGNEQFF,TGTGCCATCAGTGAGCGGGAAGGCAATGAGCAGTTCTTC
.,TRBD1,TRBV5-6,TRBJ2-1,CASSWDRGEQFF,TGTGCCAGCAGCTGGGACAGAGGGGAGCAGTTCTTC
.,.,TRBV20-1,TRBJ2-1,CSVLGRIEQFF,TGCAGTGTACTGGGCCGGATTGAGCAGTTCTTC
.,TRBD2,TRBV20-1,TRBJ2-5,CSAPRGDLQETQYF,TGCAGTGCTCCCCGGGGGGACCTACAAGAGACCCAGTACTTC
.,TRBD1,TRBV29-1,TRBJ2-5,CSVSGQEGETQYF,TGCAGCGTTTCGGGACAGGAAGGAGAGACCCAGTACTTC
few,.,TRBV29-1,TRBJ2-1,CSVDSYNEQFF,TGCAGCGTCGACTCCTACAATGAGCAGTTCTTC
few,.,TRBV3-1,TRBJ2-3,CASSSSAGNTQYF,TGTGCCAGCAGCTCCTCCGCCGGGAATACGCAGTATTTT
.,.,TRBV12-5,TRBJ2-1,CASGLALGGNEQFF,TGTGCTAGTGGTCTTGCTCTAGGGGGCAATGAGCAGTTCTTC
few,.,TRBV14,TRBJ2-3,CASSHRGEWSTDTQYF,TGTGCCAGCAGCCATAGGGGGGAATGGAGCACAGATACGCAGTATTTT